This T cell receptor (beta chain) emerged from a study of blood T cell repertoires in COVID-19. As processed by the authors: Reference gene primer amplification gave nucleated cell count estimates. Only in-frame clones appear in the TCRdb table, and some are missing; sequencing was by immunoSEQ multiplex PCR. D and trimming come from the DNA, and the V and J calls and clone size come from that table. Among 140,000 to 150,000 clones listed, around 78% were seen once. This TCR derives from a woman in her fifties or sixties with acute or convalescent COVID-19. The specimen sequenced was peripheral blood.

The CDR3 DNA follows: TGTGCCAGCAGCAATAACCGGGACAAGGGATGGACCGGGGAGCTGTTTTTT. Translation gives CASSNNRDKGWTGELFF. The V call is TRBV28, the J call TRBJ2-2; D is perhaps TRBD1 (6 bases). This CDR3 is 17 amino acids long. V lost 6 bases and J 5 bases, leaving 22 bases between the germline ends. The V gene's germline CDR1 is MDHEN and CDR2 SYDVKM.